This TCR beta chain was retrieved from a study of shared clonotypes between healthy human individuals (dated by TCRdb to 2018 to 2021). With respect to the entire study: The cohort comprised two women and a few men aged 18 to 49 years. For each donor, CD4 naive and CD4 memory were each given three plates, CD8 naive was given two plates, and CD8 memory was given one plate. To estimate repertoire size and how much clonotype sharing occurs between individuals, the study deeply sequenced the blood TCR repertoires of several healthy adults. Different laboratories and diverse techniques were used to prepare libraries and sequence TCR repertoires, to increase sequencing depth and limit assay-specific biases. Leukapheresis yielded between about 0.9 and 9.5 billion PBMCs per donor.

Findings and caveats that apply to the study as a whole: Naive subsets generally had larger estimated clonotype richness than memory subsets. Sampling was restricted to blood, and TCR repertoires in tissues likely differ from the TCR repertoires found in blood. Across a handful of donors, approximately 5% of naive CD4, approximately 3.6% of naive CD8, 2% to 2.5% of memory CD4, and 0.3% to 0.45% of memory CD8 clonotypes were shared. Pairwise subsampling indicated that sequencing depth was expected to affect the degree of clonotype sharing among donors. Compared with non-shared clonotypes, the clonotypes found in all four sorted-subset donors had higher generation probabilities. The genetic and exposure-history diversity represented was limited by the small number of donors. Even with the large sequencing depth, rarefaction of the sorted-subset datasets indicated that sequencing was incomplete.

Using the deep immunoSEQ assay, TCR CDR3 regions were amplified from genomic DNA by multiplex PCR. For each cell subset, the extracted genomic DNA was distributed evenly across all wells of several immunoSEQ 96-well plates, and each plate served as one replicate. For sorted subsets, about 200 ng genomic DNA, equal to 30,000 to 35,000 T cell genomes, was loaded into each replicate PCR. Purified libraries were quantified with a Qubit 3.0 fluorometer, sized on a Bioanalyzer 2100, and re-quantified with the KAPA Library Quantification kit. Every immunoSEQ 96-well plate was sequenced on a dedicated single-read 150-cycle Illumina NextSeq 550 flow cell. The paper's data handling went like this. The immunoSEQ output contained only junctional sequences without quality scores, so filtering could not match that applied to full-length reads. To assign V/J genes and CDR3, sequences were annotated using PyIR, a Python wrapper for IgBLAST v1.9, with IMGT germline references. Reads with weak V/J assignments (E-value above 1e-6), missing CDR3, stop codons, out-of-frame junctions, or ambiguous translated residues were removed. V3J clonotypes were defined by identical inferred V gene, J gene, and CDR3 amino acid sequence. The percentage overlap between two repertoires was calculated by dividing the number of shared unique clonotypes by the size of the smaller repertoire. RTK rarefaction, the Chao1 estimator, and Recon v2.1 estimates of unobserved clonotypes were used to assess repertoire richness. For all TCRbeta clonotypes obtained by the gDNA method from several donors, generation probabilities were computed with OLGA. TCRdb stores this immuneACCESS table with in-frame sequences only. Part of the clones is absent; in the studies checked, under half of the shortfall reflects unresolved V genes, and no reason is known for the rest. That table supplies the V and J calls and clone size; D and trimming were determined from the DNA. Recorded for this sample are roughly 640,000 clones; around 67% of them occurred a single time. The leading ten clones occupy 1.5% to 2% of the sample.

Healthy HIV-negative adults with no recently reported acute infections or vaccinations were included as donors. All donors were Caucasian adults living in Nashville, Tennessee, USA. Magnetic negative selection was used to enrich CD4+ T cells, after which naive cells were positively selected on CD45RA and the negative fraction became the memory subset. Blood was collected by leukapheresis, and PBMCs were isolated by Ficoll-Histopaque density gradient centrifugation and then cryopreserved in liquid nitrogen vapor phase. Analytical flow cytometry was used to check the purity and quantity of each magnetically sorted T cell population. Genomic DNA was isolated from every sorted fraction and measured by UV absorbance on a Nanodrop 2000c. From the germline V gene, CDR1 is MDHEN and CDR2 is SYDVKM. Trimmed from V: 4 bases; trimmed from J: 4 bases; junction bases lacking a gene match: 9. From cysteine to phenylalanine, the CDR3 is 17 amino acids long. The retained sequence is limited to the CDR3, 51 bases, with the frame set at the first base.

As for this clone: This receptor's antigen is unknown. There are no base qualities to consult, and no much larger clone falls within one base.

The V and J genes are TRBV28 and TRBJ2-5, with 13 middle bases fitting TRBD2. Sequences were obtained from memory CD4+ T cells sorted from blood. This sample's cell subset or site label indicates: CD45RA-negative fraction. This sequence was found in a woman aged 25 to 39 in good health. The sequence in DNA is TGTGCCAGCAGTTCGGGACGGAGGACTAGCGGGAGAGAGACCCAGTACTTC. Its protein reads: CASSSGRRTSGRETQYF. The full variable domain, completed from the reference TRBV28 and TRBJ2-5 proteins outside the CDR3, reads DVKVTQSSRYLVKRTGEKVFLECVQDMDHENMFWYRQDPGLGLRLIYFSYDVKMKEKGDIPEGYSVSREKKERFSLILESASTNQTSMYLCASSSGRRTSGRETQYFGPGTRLLVL.